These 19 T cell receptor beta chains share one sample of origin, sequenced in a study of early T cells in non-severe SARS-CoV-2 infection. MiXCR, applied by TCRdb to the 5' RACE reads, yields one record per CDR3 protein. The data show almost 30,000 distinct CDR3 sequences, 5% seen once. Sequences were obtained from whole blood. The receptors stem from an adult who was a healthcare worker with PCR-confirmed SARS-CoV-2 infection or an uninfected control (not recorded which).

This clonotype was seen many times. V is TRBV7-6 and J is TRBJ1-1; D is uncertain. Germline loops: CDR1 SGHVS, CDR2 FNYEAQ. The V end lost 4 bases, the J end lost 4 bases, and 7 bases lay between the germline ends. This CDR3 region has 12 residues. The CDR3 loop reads CASSSGRTEAFF. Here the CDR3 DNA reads TGTGCCAGCAGCTCAGGACGCACTGAAGCTTTCTTT.

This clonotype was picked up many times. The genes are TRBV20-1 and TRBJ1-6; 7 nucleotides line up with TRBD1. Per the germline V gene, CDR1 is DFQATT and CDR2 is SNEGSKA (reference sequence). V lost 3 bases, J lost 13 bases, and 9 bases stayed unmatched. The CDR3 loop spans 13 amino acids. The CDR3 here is CSARSRQGQPLHF. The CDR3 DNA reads TGCAGTGCTAGGAGCCGACAGGGACAGCCCCTCCACTTT.

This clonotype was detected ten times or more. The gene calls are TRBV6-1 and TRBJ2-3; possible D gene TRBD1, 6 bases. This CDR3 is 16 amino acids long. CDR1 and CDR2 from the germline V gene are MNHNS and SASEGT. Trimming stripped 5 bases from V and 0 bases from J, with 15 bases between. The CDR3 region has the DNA TGTGCCAGCAGTCCCCACAGTAGGGGGAGCACAGATACGCAGTATTTT. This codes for CASSPHSRGSTDTQYF.

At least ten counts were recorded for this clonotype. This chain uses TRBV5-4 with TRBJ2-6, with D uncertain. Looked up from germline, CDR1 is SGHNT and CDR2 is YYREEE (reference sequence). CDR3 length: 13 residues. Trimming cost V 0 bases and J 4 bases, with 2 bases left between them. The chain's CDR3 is CASSLDGANVLTF. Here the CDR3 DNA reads TGTGCCAGCAGCTTGGACGGGGCCAACGTCCTGACTTTC.

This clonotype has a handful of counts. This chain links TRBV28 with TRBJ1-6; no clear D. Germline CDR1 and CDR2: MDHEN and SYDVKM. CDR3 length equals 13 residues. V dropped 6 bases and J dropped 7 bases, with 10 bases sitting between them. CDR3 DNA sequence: TGTGCCAGCAGCCCCGAAATGAATTCACCCCTCCACTTT. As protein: CASSPEMNSPLHF.

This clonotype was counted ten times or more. Written as DNA, the CDR3 is TGTGCCAGCAGTCCTCCCCGGACCGGCAGAGGAGATACGCAGTATTTT. Protein product: CASSPPRTGRGDTQYF. The chain couples TRBV12-3 or TRBV12-4 to TRBJ2-3; D remains ambiguous. The V end was cut by 5 bases, the J end by 5 bases, with 20 bases between. The CDR3 contains 16 residues.

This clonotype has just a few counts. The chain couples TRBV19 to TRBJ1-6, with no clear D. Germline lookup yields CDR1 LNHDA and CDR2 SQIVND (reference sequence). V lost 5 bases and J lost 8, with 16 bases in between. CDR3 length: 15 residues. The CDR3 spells CASSSAAGGHSPLHF. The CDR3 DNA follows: TGTGCCAGTAGTTCCGCCGCCGGTGGTCATTCACCCCTCCACTTT.

This chain's CDR3 is CSVGQMNTGELFF. The DNA for the CDR3 is TGCAGCGTTGGACAGATGAACACCGGGGAGCTGTTTTTT. V usage is TRBV29-1 and J usage is TRBJ2-2; D possibly corresponds to TRBD1 (5 bases). CDR1 and CDR2 (germline): SQVTM, ANQGSEA. V was pared by 4 bases and J by 1 base, with 7 bases between. The CDR3 runs to 13 residues.

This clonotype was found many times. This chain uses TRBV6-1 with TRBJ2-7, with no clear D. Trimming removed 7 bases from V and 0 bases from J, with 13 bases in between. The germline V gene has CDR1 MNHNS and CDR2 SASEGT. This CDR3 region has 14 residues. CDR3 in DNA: TGTGCCAGCAATTTGGAACTGCACTCCTACGAGCAGTACTTC. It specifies CASNLELHSYEQYF.

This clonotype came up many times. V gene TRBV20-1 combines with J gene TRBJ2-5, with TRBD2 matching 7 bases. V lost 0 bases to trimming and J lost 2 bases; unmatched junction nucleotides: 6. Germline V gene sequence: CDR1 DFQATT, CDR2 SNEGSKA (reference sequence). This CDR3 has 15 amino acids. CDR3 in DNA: TGCAGTGCTAGAGATGGGAGGGACTCACAAGAGACCCAGTACTTC. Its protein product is CSARDGRDSQETQYF.

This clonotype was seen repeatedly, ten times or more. This CDR3 reads CASTRAGGRIQYF. The CDR3 nucleotides read TGTGCCAGCACACGGGCGGGGGGGAGGATCCAGTACTTC. This chain connects TRBV6-5 to TRBJ2-5, with 9 positions matching TRBD2. Germline CDR1 reads MNHEY; CDR2 reads SVGAGI. J lost 10 bases, V lost 7 bases, and 10 bases had no gene match. CDR3 length: 13 amino acids.

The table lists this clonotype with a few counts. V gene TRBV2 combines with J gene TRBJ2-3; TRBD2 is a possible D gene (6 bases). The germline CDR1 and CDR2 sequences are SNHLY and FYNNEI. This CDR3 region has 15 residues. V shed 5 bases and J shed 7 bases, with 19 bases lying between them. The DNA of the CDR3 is TGTGCCAGCAGTCCCCTGACGGGAGCGATGCATACGCAGTATTTT. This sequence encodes CASSPLTGAMHTQYF. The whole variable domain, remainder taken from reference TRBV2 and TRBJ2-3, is EPEVTQTPSHQVTQMGQEVILRCVPISNHLYFYWYRQILGQKVEFLVSFYNNEISEKSEIFDDQFSVERPDGSNFTLKIRSTKLEDSAMYFCASSPLTGAMHTQYFGPGTRLTVL.

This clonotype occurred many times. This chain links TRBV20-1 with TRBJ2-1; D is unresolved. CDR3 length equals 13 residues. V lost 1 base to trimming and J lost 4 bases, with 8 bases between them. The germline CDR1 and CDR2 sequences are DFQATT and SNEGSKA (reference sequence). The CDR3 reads CSARGAKYNEQFF. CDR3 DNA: TGCAGTGCTAGAGGGGCTAAATACAATGAGCAGTTCTTC.

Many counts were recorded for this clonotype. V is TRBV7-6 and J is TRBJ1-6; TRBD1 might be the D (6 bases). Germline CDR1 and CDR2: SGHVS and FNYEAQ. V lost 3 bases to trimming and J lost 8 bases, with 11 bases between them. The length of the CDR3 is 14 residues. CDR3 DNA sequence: TGTGCCAGCAGCTTGCAGGGGATGGATTCACCCCTCCACTTT. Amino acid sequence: CASSLQGMDSPLHF.

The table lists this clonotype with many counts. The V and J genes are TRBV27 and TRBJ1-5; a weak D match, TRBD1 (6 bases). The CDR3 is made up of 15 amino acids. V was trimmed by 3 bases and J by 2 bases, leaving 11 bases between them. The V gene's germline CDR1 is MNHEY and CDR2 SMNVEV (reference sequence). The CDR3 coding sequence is TGTGCCAGCAGTTTCCTGCCAGGGGGCAATCAGCCCCAGCATTTT. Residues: CASSFLPGGNQPQHF.

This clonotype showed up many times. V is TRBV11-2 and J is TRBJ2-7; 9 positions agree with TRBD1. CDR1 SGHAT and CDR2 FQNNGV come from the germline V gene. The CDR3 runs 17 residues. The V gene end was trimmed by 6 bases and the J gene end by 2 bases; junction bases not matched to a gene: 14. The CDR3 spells CASSSNHIQGAPYEQYF. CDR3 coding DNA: TGTGCCAGCAGTTCCAACCACATACAGGGGGCCCCCTACGAGCAGTACTTC.

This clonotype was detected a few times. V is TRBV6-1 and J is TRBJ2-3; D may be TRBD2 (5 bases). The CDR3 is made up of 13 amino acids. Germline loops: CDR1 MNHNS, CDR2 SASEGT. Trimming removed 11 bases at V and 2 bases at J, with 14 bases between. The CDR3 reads CAVLGLFTDTQYF. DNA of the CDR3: TGTGCCGTACTAGGACTGTTCACAGATACGCAGTATTTT.

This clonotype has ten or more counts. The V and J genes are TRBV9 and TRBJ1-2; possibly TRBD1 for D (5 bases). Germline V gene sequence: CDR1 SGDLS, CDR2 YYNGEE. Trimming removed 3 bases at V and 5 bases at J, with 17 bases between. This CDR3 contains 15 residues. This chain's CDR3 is CASSARTSQAYGYTF. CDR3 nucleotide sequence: TGTGCCAGCAGCGCCAGGACATCTCAGGCGTATGGCTACACCTTC.

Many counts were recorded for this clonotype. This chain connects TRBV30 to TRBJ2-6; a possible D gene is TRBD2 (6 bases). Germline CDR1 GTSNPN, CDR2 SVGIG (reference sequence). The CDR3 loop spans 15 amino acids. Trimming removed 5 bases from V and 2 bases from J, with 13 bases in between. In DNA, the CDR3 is TGTGCCTGGGGCCCCGGAGGGACTGGGGCCAACGTCCTGACTTTC. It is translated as CAWGPGGTGANVLTF.